Listed below are T cell receptor beta chains from one sample, sequenced in a study of shared clonotypes between healthy human individuals. The assay was immunoSEQ multiplex PCR, and TCRdb's table has in-frame clones only and misses some. Altogether about 600,000 clones are present, 97% being singletons, with the ten largest covering approximately 0.057%. Sequencing was done on a sample of naive CD4+ T cells sorted from blood. The source of these receptors is a woman younger than 45 in good health. Each CDR3 is given with its conserved first and last residue. D genes are given only for firm matches. Clone sizes are given selectively: once, few, many, or a class where the clone is expanded.

-	TRBV5-1	-	TRBJ2-3	CASRKGDRGSGTDTQYF	TGCGCCAGCAGAAAGGGAGACCGGGGGTCGGGGACAGATACGCAGTATTTT
-	TRBV28	TRBD1	TRBJ1-5	CASSLGQGELGQPQHF	TGTGCCAGCAGCTTGGGACAGGGGGAACTCGGACAGCCCCAGCATTTT
-	TRBV5-1	-	TRBJ2-3	CASSRGTAVRDTQYF	TGCGCCAGCAGCCGGGGGACTGCCGTTAGAGATACGCAGTATTTT
-	TRBV28	-	TRBJ2-7	CASSLSGPGYEQYF	TGTGCCAGCAGTTTAAGCGGTCCAGGCTACGAGCAGTACTTC
-	TRBV19	-	TRBJ1-1	CASNPSTWVGEAFF	TGTGCCAGTAACCCTTCGACATGGGTGGGTGAAGCTTTCTTT
-	TRBV10-3	-	TRBJ1-2	CAITPTSLATPRYGYTF	TGTGCCATCACCCCGACATCGTTGGCGACGCCCCGATATGGCTACACCTTC
-	TRBV6-4	-	TRBJ2-2	CASSSENTGELFF	TGTGCCAGCAGTAGTGAGAACACCGGGGAGCTGTTTTTT
-	TRBV5-1	TRBD2	TRBJ2-3	CASRDSVAGGQTDTQYF	TGCGCCAGCAGGGACAGCGTTGCGGGAGGGCAGACAGATACGCAGTATTTT
-	TRBV4-2	-	TRBJ1-5	CASSEGTGFGDQPQHF	TGTGCCAGCAGCGAGGGAACAGGGTTCGGAGATCAGCCCCAGCATTTT
-	TRBV19	-	TRBJ2-7	CASSISWDLGREQYF	TGTGCCAGTAGTATATCTTGGGACCTGGGGCGCGAGCAGTACTTC
-	TRBV28	-	TRBJ2-2	CASSGEPWELFF	TGTGCCAGCAGCGGGGAGCCGTGGGAGCTGTTTTTT
-	TRBV27	-	TRBJ2-1	CASSARLGSNEQFF	TGTGCCAGCAGTGCGAGACTAGGCTCCAATGAGCAGTTCTTC
-	TRBV18	TRBD1	TRBJ1-5	CASTGQALNQPQHF	TGTGCCAGCACCGGACAGGCCCTAAATCAGCCCCAGCATTTT
-	TRBV6-1	TRBD1	TRBJ1-4	CASRAPTGINEKLFF	TGTGCCAGCAGAGCCCCGACAGGGATTAATGAAAAACTGTTTTTT
-	TRBV6-6	TRBD2	TRBJ2-7	CASSGLAGAYEQYF	TGTGCCAGCAGCGGACTAGCGGGAGCCTACGAGCAGTACTTC
once	TRBV19	-	TRBJ2-1	CASSMGGYEQFF	TGTGCCAGTAGTATGGGGGGCTATGAGCAGTTCTTC
-	TRBV5-1	TRBD1	TRBJ2-1	CASSPWTGVRNEQFF	TGCGCCAGCAGTCCATGGACAGGGGTGAGGAATGAGCAGTTCTTC
-	TRBV21-1	-	TRBJ1-1	CASSKVRIALAHTEAFF	TGTGCCAGCAGCAAAGTACGCATCGCCCTGGCCCACACTGAAGCTTTCTTT
-	TRBV6-1	TRBD1	TRBJ2-7	CASPQGQIPYEQYF	TGTGCCAGCCCGCAGGGACAGATCCCCTACGAGCAGTACTTC
-	TRBV4-2	TRBD1	TRBJ1-2	CASSQGKDRNNYGYTF	TGTGCCAGCAGCCAGGGGAAGGACAGGAACAACTATGGCTACACCTTC
-	TRBV28	TRBD2	TRBJ2-5	CASAGDTETQYF	TGTGCATCAGCGGGGGATACGGAGACCCAGTACTTC
once	TRBV4-1	-	TRBJ1-5	CASSVRAAGQPQHF	TGCGCCAGCAGCGTCCGGGCCGCAGGGCAGCCCCAGCATTTT
-	TRBV6-5	TRBD2	TRBJ2-7	CASSYTRLAGPYEQYF	TGTGCCAGCAGTTACACGCGACTAGCGGGCCCCTACGAGCAGTACTTC
-	TRBV28	-	TRBJ1-1	CASSPTGGNTEAFF	TGTGCCAGCAGTCCGACAGGCGGGAACACTGAAGCTTTCTTT
once	TRBV5-8	-	TRBJ2-3	CASSGRTQGTDTQYF	TGTGCCAGCAGCGGACGGACCCAGGGCACAGATACGCAGTATTTT
once	TRBV5-6	TRBD1	TRBJ1-2	CASSLNLRTGGGYTF	TGTGCCAGCAGCTTGAATTTGAGGACAGGGGGTGGCTACACCTTC
once	TRBV25-1	TRBD2	TRBJ2-5	CASSELRGGTQYF	TGTGCCAGCAGTGAATTGCGGGGGGGGACCCAGTACTTC
-	TRBV5-4	-	TRBJ2-3	CASSGQGTPQYF	TGTGCCAGCAGCGGCCAGGGTACTCCGCAGTATTTT
-	TRBV19	TRBD2	TRBJ2-7	CASSIGGTSGNQQYF	TGTGCCAGTAGTATAGGGGGGACTAGCGGGAATCAGCAGTACTTC
-	TRBV28	-	TRBJ2-4	CASSSPSTGSKNIQYF	TGTGCCAGCAGCTCTCCTTCTACAGGTTCCAAAAACATTCAGTACTTC
-	TRBV28	-	TRBJ1-3	CASSLHGRVSGNTIYF	TGTGCCAGCAGTTTACATGGCAGGGTCTCTGGAAACACCATATATTTT